This T cell receptor (beta chain) was retrieved from a study of identical twins. Everyone who gave samples was a healthy Caucasian. V shed 2 bases and J shed 11 bases, with 21 bases lying between them. The CDR3 spans 15 residues. Germline V CDR1 and CDR2: LGHDT, YNNKEL (reference sequence). TCRdb used MiXCR to reprocess the 5' RACE reads, holding one entry per CDR3 protein. Of 700,000 or so distinct CDR3 sequences listed, more than 6.5% are singletons. This clonotype came up many times. A further study also used this sample, focusing on yellow fever vaccine responses in identical twins.

The clonotype was recovered from a woman in her late teens or twenties in good health. The sequencing sample was made of PBMCs. The chain uses TRBV3-1 and TRBJ1-1; D unclear. CDR3 sequence reads: CASSQWAGEGWQAFF. The CDR3 coding sequence is TGTGCCAGCAGCCAATGGGCCGGAGAAGGGTGGCAGGCTTTCTTT.